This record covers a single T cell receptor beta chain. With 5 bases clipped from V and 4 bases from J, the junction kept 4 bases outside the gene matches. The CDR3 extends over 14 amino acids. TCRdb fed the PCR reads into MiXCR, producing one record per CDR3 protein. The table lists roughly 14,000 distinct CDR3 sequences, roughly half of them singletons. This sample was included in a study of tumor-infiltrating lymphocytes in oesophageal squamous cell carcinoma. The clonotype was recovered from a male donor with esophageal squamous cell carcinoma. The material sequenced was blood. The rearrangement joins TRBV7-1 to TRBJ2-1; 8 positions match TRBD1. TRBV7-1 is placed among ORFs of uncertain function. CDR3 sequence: CASSLRTGYNEQFF. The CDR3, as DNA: TGTGCCAGCAGCCTCAGGACAGGGTACAATGAGCAGTTCTTC.